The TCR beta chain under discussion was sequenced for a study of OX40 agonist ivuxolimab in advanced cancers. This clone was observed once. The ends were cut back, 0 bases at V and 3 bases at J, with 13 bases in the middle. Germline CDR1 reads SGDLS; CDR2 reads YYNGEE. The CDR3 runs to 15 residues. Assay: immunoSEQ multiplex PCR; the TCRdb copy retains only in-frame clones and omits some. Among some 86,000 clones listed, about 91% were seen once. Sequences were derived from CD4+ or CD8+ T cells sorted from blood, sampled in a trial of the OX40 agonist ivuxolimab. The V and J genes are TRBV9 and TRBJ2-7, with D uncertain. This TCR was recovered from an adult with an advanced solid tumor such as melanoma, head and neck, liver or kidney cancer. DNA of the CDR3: TGTGCCAGCAGCGTAGAAGCCGCAACCCACTACGAGCAGTACTTC. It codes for CASSVEAATHYEQYF.